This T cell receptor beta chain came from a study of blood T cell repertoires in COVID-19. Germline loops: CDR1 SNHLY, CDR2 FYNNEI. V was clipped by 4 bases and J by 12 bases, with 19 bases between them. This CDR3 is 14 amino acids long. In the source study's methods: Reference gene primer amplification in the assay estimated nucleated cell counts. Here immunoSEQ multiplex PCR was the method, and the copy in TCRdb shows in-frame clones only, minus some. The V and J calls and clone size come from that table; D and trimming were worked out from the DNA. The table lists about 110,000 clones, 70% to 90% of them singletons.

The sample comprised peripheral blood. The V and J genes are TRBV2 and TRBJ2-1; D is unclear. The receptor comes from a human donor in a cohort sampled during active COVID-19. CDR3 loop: CASSGYTDTMGQFF. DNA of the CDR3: TGTGCCAGCAGTGGTTATACAGACACCATGGGGCAGTTCTTC.